These 32 T cell receptor beta chains originate from one sample sequenced in a study of T cells in Graves' hyperthyroidism and ophthalmopathy. Amplified TCR beta CDR3 regions derived from RNA transcripts. First-round RT-PCR of the TCR CDR3 relied on the HTBI primer set. A single record per CDR3 protein comes from TCRdb applying MiXCR to the multiplex PCR reads. The table records about 500,000 distinct CDR3 sequences, about 15% of them present only once. Sequenced input: blood. These receptor sequences come from a young woman with Graves' ophthalmopathy.

The CDR3 region has the DNA TGCGCCAGCAGCCAAGTGGTGATGGGACAGGGGGACCCCCACACCTACAATGAGCAGTTCTTC. This translates into CASSQVVMGQGDPHTYNEQFF. The chain carries TRBV4-1 and TRBJ2-1; TRBD1 agrees at 11 bases. J was trimmed by 2 bases and V by 1 base; bases with no gene match: 16. The V gene's germline CDR1 is MGHRA and CDR2 YSYEKL. The CDR3 loop spans 21 amino acids.

At least ten counts were recorded for this clonotype. The V gene is TRBV3-1, the J gene TRBJ1-5; the D gene is possibly TRBD1 (6 bases). CDR1 is LGHDT, CDR2 YNNKEL, per germline (reference sequence). Trimming removed 2 bases from V and 4 bases from J, with 6 bases in between. The CDR3 spans 13 residues. The CDR3 loop is CASSQQGNQPQHF. CDR3 in DNA: TGTGCCAGCAGCCAACAGGGGAATCAGCCCCAGCATTTT. The full variable domain, in which reference TRBV3-1 and TRBJ1-5 provide the parts outside the CDR3, is DTAVSQTPKYLVTQMGNDKSIKCEQNLGHDTMYWYKQDSKKFLKIMFSYNNKELIINETVPNRFSPKSPDKAHLNLHINSLELGDSAVYFCASSQQGNQPQHFGDGTRLSIL.

This clonotype is a singleton in its sample. The chain uses TRBV4-2 and TRBJ1-2; D is ambiguous. The CDR3 contains 16 residues. Trimming took 5 bases from V and 0 from J, leaving 16 bases between them. Germline-derived CDR1 and CDR2 are LGHNA and YNFKEQ. As DNA, the CDR3 is TGTGCCAGCAGCGTTTCAGAAGGGTCAACTAACTATGGCTACACCTTC. The encoded protein is CASSVSEGSTNYGYTF.

The V call is TRBV5-6, the J call TRBJ2-3; weak D call: TRBD2 (6 bases). From germline, CDR1 is SGHDT and CDR2 YYEEEE. V was pared by 6 bases and J by 4 bases, with 12 bases between. The length of the CDR3 is 13 residues. DNA of the CDR3: TGTGCCAGCACCTCGACTAGTTCAGATACGCAGTATTTT. Protein: CASTSTSSDTQYF.

V gene TRBV30 combines with J gene TRBJ1-2, with D maybe TRBD1 (5 bases). The CDR3 totals 13 residues. V lost 0 bases to trimming and J lost 6 bases, with 11 bases between them. CDR1 and CDR2 (germline): GTSNPN, SVGIG (reference sequence). This CDR3 is CAWSVTRGDGYTF. CDR3 in DNA: TGTGCCTGGAGTGTAACCCGAGGGGATGGCTACACCTTC.

This sequence joins TRBV24-1 and TRBJ1-2; 8 bases map to TRBD1. The CDR3 is made up of 14 amino acids. Per the germline V gene, CDR1 is KGHDR and CDR2 is SFDVKD. Trimming removed 2 bases from V and 7 bases from J; junction bases left unmatched: 5. DNA for the CDR3: TGTGCCACCAGTGATTGGCCAGGGGGCCGTGGCTACACCTTC. Translating gives CATSDWPGGRGYTF.

This clonotype was seen at least ten times. The gene calls are TRBV18 and TRBJ1-5, with TRBD1 matching 7 bases. Germline trimming cut 3 bases from V and 3 bases from J; bases unmatched to any gene: 8. The CDR3 loop spans 16 amino acids. Germline V CDR1 and CDR2: KGHSH, LQKENI. The DNA of the CDR3 is TGTGCCAGCTCACCCCAACAGGGGCCTGTCAATCAGCCCCAGCATTTT. Translation gives CASSPQQGPVNQPQHF.

The chain is built from TRBV20-1 and TRBJ1-5, with D tentatively TRBD1 (6 bases). The CDR3 extends over 13 amino acids. The V gene's germline CDR1 is DFQATT and CDR2 SNEGSKA (reference sequence). Trimming took off 6 bases at V and 5 bases at J, with 14 bases between the two ends. CDR3 in amino acids: CSAIDRSHQPQHF. The CDR3 DNA reads TGCAGTGCCATCGACAGGAGCCATCAGCCCCAGCATTTT.

This clonotype was recorded at least ten times. V usage is TRBV15 and J usage is TRBJ1-1, with TRBD1 matching over 9 bases. J was trimmed by 1 base and V by 5 bases; bases with no gene match: 2. Germline CDR1 is LNHNV and CDR2 is YYDKDF (reference sequence). The CDR3 spans 14 residues. CDR3 residues: CATSVDRGNTEAFF. The CDR3 region has the DNA TGTGCCACCAGCGTGGACAGGGGGAACACTGAAGCTTTCTTT.

The chain couples TRBV5-4 to TRBJ1-2, with D hard to call. The CDR3 is 15 residues long. The germline V gene has CDR1 SGHNT and CDR2 YYREEE (reference sequence). Trimming took off 0 bases at V and 0 bases at J, with 9 bases between the two ends. CDR3 sequence (DNA): TGTGCCAGCAGCTTGGGGGCGAGCGCTAACTATGGCTACACCTTC. It is translated as CASSLGASANYGYTF.

This clonotype was seen at least ten times. The chain employs TRBV27 and TRBJ2-3; 10 bases are shared with TRBD1. The length of the CDR3 is 14 residues. With 5 bases clipped from V and 6 bases from J, the junction kept 5 bases outside the gene matches. Germline-derived CDR1 and CDR2 are MNHEY and SMNVEV (reference sequence). For the CDR3, the DNA is TGTGCCAGCAGTCTGGGACAGGGGAGGGATACGCAGTATTTT. It yields the protein CASSLGQGRDTQYF.

There are a few counts of this clonotype. The chain employs TRBV10-3 and TRBJ1-2; 11 nucleotides match TRBD1. J was trimmed by 3 bases and V by 6 bases; bases with no gene match: 3. Germline V gene lookup returns CDR1 ENHRY and CDR2 SYGVKD. The CDR3 is 14 amino acids. The CDR3 sequence is CAISRDRGDYGYTF. As DNA, the CDR3 is TGTGCCATCAGCCGGGACAGGGGGGACTATGGCTACACCTTC.

This clonotype has a count of ten or more. This sequence joins TRBV2 and TRBJ1-1, with a possible D match to TRBD1 (5 bases). V was trimmed by 2 bases and J by 7 bases, leaving 23 bases between them. The CDR3 consists of 17 residues. The V gene's germline CDR1 is SNHLY and CDR2 FYNNEI. CDR3: CASSEMLSGTGQFEAFF. CDR3 coding DNA: TGTGCCAGCAGTGAAATGTTGTCGGGGACCGGTCAGTTTGAAGCTTTCTTT.

The rearrangement links TRBV6-2 or TRBV6-3 to TRBJ2-1; 11 bases match TRBD2. Germline CDR1 and CDR2: MNHEY and SVGEGT. The CDR3 covers 16 residues. The J segment lost 2 bases and the V segment lost 0 bases, leaving 0 bases of the junction unmatched. The CDR3 DNA reads TGTGCCAGCAGTTACTCGGGACTAGCGGCCTACAATGAGCAGTTCTTC. Protein: CASSYSGLAAYNEQFF.

Only a few counts were recorded for this clonotype. This sequence joins TRBV10-3 and TRBJ2-2; D may be TRBD1 (5 bases). Germline V gene lookup returns CDR1 ENHRY and CDR2 SYGVKD. The CDR3 has 12 amino acids. V was shortened by 5 bases and J by 6 bases, with 7 bases between the two germline ends. The DNA of the CDR3 is TGTGCCATCAGTCCAGGGTCCGGGGAGCTGTTTTTT. This codes for CAISPGSGELFF.

The chain joins TRBV27 to TRBJ1-1; 8 bases agree with TRBD1. CDR1 is MNHEY, CDR2 SMNVEV, per germline (reference sequence). CDR3 length: 16 residues. The junction had 14 bases not matched to a gene; V was cut back by 5 bases and J by 6 bases. This chain's CDR3 is CASSPQGRGLRAEAFF. The CDR3 bases are TGTGCCAGCAGTCCCCAGGGCAGGGGGCTTCGAGCTGAAGCTTTCTTT.

J is TRBJ2-3 and V is TRBV12-3 or TRBV12-4; the D gene is possibly TRBD1 (5 bases). The V end lost 10 bases, the J end lost 5 bases, and 13 bases lay between the germline ends. There are 12 residues in the CDR3. In nucleotides, the CDR3 is TGTGCCACGGCAGGGATCAAAGATACGCAGTATTTT. It specifies CATAGIKDTQYF.

This clonotype was picked up a small number of times. CDR3 DNA sequence: TGCAGTGCTAGAGATCCGGGGGGGACCACAGATACGCAGTATTTT. Protein sequence: CSARDPGGTTDTQYF. This chain uses TRBV20-1 with TRBJ2-3; 8 bases match TRBD2. In germline, CDR1 is DFQATT, CDR2 SNEGSKA (reference sequence). V lost 0 bases, J lost 2 bases, and 4 bases stayed unmatched. This CDR3 comprises 15 residues.

The table lists this clonotype with a few counts. The V gene is TRBV28, the J gene TRBJ2-2; D uncertain. Germline V gene data show CDR1 as MDHEN and CDR2 as SYDVKM. Trimming removed 3 bases at V and 6 bases at J, with 5 bases between. The CDR3 contains 12 residues. The chain's CDR3 is CASSFPPGELFF. CDR3 sequence (DNA): TGTGCCAGCAGTTTCCCCCCCGGGGAGCTGTTTTTT.

This clonotype was seen many times. This chain links TRBV28 with TRBJ1-1; no firm D call. This CDR3 contains 15 residues. V was clipped by 1 base and J by 2 bases, with 11 bases between them. The germline V gene encodes CDR1 MDHEN and CDR2 SYDVKM. The CDR3 here is CASSLFLQSNTEAFF. DNA of the CDR3: TGTGCCAGCAGTTTATTCCTCCAGAGCAACACTGAAGCTTTCTTT.

This clonotype occurred many times. The chain is built from TRBV3-1 and TRBJ1-1; 8 positions agree with TRBD1. Germline CDR1 and CDR2: LGHDT and YNNKEL (reference sequence). The junction had 2 bases not matched to a gene; V was cut back by 4 bases and J by 7 bases. This CDR3 has 12 residues. CDR3 sequence reads: CASSRGTGEAFF. Here the CDR3 DNA reads TGTGCCAGCAGCCGCGGGACAGGTGAAGCTTTCTTT.

The V and J genes are TRBV7-2 and TRBJ1-1; TRBD1 agrees at 12 bases. J lost 2 bases, V lost 5 bases, and 12 bases had no gene match. The CDR3 covers 18 residues. The V gene's germline CDR1 is SGHTA and CDR2 FQGNSA. CDR3 sequence reads: CASSPPGTGGWLNTEAFF. The CDR3 nucleotides read TGTGCCAGCAGCCCCCCCGGGACAGGGGGCTGGCTTAACACTGAAGCTTTCTTT.

In its sample, this clonotype was seen a few times. The chain carries TRBV12-3 or TRBV12-4 and TRBJ2-1, with a weak D call TRBD1 (5 bases). Trimming took 6 bases from V and 12 from J, leaving 12 bases between them. The CDR3 contains 11 residues. The CDR3 DNA reads as TGTGCCAGCAGACGCGGACAAGCGCAGTTCTTC. Amino acids: CASRRGQAQFF.

This clonotype appeared once. This chain uses TRBV19 with TRBJ2-1; D not certain. The CDR3 is made up of 15 amino acids. V dropped 3 bases and J dropped 0 bases, with 9 bases sitting between them. Per the germline V gene, CDR1 is LNHDA and CDR2 is SQIVND (reference sequence). CDR3 sequence: CASSIRQPSYNEQFF. The DNA for the CDR3 is TGTGCCAGTAGTATTAGGCAACCCTCCTACAATGAGCAGTTCTTC.

This clonotype has a single count. This rearrangement joins TRBV20-1 to TRBJ1-2; D is perhaps TRBD1 (5 bases). CDR1 is DFQATT and CDR2 is SNEGSKA in the germline V gene (reference sequence). Trimming removed 6 bases from V and 2 bases from J, with 13 bases in between. The CDR3 covers 13 residues. CDR3: CSAYRDGNYGYTF. DNA for the CDR3: TGCAGTGCGTACCGGGACGGGAACTATGGCTACACCTTC.

J is TRBJ2-7 and V is TRBV11-2; D is perhaps TRBD1 (6 bases). Germline CDR1 SGHAT, CDR2 FQNNGV. This CDR3 is built from 14 residues. V lost 1 base, J lost 2 bases, and 9 bases lay in between. The CDR3 spells CASSLVAGAYEQYF. DNA for the CDR3: TGTGCCAGCAGCTTAGTCGCAGGGGCCTACGAGCAGTACTTC.

The chain joins TRBV5-1 to TRBJ2-3, with D perhaps TRBD1 or TRBD2 (5 bases each). Germline V gene sequence: CDR1 SGHRS, CDR2 YFSETQ. There are 16 residues in the CDR3. The germline V and J ends were trimmed by 4 bases and 3 bases, with 18 bases remaining between them. The CDR3 nucleotides are TGCGCCAGCAGCCCCCAGGGCGGGCTAGAGACAGATACGCAGTATTTT. Protein: CASSPQGGLETDTQYF.

This clonotype was observed many times. The V gene is TRBV7-2, the J gene TRBJ1-6, with D possibly being TRBD1 (6 bases). Germline V gene sequence: CDR1 SGHTA, CDR2 FQGNSA. V was shortened by 1 base and J by 7 bases, with 11 bases between the two germline ends. The CDR3 runs 15 residues. CDR3 sequence: CASSLVGRGNSPLHF. DNA of the CDR3: TGTGCCAGCAGCTTAGTGGGCAGGGGAAATTCACCCCTCCACTTT.

This clonotype has a handful of counts. V is TRBV7-8 and J is TRBJ1-6; 7 bases line up with TRBD1. V shed 0 bases and J 8 bases; nucleotides not matched to a gene: 4. The CDR3 has 15 residues. CDR1 is SGHVS, CDR2 FQNEAQ, per germline. In DNA form, the CDR3 reads TGTGCCAGCAGCTTAGCGGGACAGTTTTATTCACCCCTCCACTTT. The encoded protein is CASSLAGQFYSPLHF.

This clonotype showed up many times. The rearrangement joins TRBV6-1 to TRBJ2-7; D is possibly TRBD1 (6 bases). Per the germline V gene, CDR1 is MNHNS and CDR2 is SASEGT. Trimming stripped 7 bases from V and 7 bases from J, with 20 bases between. The CDR3 contains 14 residues. The CDR3 DNA is TGTGCCAGCACTATACAGGGACCACACTCTGAGCAGTACTTC. The encoded protein is CASTIQGPHSEQYF.

At least ten counts were recorded for this clonotype. This chain joins TRBV28 and TRBJ2-7; 9 bases agree with TRBD2. Germline CDR1 is MDHEN and CDR2 is SYDVKM. This CDR3 has 15 residues. With 6 bases clipped from V and 3 bases from J, the junction kept 9 bases outside the gene matches. The CDR3 DNA follows: TGTGCCAGCAGCCCCACCGGGACTAGCAACTACGAGCAGTACTTC. As protein: CASSPTGTSNYEQYF.

This clonotype came up many times. The chain joins TRBV9 to TRBJ2-5; no clear D. From germline, CDR1 is SGDLS and CDR2 YYNGEE. V lost 4 bases, J lost 5 bases, and 12 bases lay in between. The CDR3 is made up of 13 amino acids. CDR3 nucleotide sequence: TGTGCCAGCAGCCTCCAACCCGGGGAGACCCAGTACTTC. The encoded protein is CASSLQPGETQYF.